A single sample gave rise to the 30 T cell receptor beta chains below, sequenced in a study of T cell repertoires in cytomegalovirus infection (dated by TCRdb to 2018 to 2020). The instrument given in TCRdb is Illumina HiSeq 1500. The public reads were reanalyzed by TCRdb: fastp trimming at Q25, MiXCR alignment, in-frame beta chains only. Identical CDR3 proteins give one entry, which carries the most common genes and DNA. The sample table shows 450,000 to 550,000 distinct CDR3 sequences, and 16% are seen once. Around 25% of the sample rests with the top ten. The sequenced material came from CD8+ T cells from PBMCs. These receptors originate from a human donor in good health (CMV status not recorded). Some clones in this sample may be carry-over from other donors' samples.

This clonotype was picked up a small number of times. The chain uses TRBV7-4 and TRBJ2-3, with a weak D call TRBD1 (6 bases). CDR1 SGHVT and CDR2 SQSDAQ come from the germline V gene. The CDR3 length is 15 residues. V lost 2 bases, J lost 3 bases, and 12 bases lay in between. The CDR3, as DNA: TGTGCCAGCAGCTTATCAGGACAGACTACAGATACGCAGTATTTT. Its protein product is CASSLSGQTTDTQYF.

The chain is built from TRBV13 and TRBJ2-3; D gene uncertain. The CDR3 has 14 amino acids. V shed 3 bases and J shed 3 bases, with 10 bases lying between them. CDR1 PRHDT and CDR2 FYEKMQ come from the germline V gene (reference sequence). This chain's CDR3 is CASSLASLTDTQYF. The CDR3 DNA sequence: TGTGCCAGCAGCTTGGCCTCGTTGACAGATACGCAGTATTTT.

This clonotype was recorded many times. The chain has TRBV7-9 and TRBJ1-2; maybe TRBD1 (5 bases). V was pared by 6 bases and J by 4 bases, with 21 bases between. Germline-derived CDR1 and CDR2 are SEHNR and FQNEAQ (reference sequence). This CDR3 comprises 16 residues. DNA for the CDR3: TGTGCCAGCAGTCCCCCGGGGCCGGGCAATGCCTATGGCTACACCTTC. It specifies CASSPPGPGNAYGYTF.

This clonotype was seen at least ten times. The J gene is TRBJ2-3, the V gene TRBV7-6, with D unresolved. V gave up 0 bases and J gave up 5 bases, with 6 bases separating them. Germline V gives CDR1 SGHVS, CDR2 FNYEAQ. There are 13 residues in the CDR3. CDR3 DNA: TGTGCCAGCAGCTTAGCGAACGGAGATACGCAGTATTTT. Encoded protein: CASSLANGDTQYF.

The chain recombines TRBV5-4 with TRBJ2-4; 8 bases fit TRBD1. Germline V gene data show CDR1 as SGHNT and CDR2 as YYREEE (reference sequence). The CDR3 sequence is 19 residues long. The V gene end was trimmed by 0 bases and the J gene end by 0 bases; junction bases not matched to a gene: 11. The CDR3 DNA reads TGTGCCAGCAGCTTGGTGCTGACAGGGGCCTCTGGAGCCAAAAACATTCAGTACTTC. Translating it yields CASSLVLTGASGAKNIQYF.

This clonotype has a count of ten or more. J is TRBJ2-5 and V is TRBV7-9; 7 nucleotides line up with TRBD1. Germline V lookup: CDR1 SEHNR, CDR2 FQNEAQ (reference sequence). This CDR3 is built from 14 residues. With 5 bases clipped from V and 5 bases from J, the junction kept 8 bases outside the gene matches. The CDR3 DNA is TGTGCCAGCAGCCTGACAGGGTGGGAGGAGACCCAGTACTTC. Protein sequence: CASSLTGWEETQYF.

V usage is TRBV28 and J usage is TRBJ1-3; D is perhaps TRBD1 (5 bases). The CDR3 runs to 16 residues. The V gene's germline CDR1 is MDHEN and CDR2 SYDVKM. V lost 7 bases, J lost 0 bases, and 16 bases lay in between. The DNA of the CDR3 is TGTGCCAGCATGGACCTACAGGCGGTCTCTGGAAACACCATATATTTT. Residues: CASMDLQAVSGNTIYF. Together with reference TRBV28 and TRBJ1-3, the CDR3 gives the full variable domain: DVKVTQSSRYLVKRTGEKVFLECVQDMDHENMFWYRQDPGLGLRLIYFSYDVKMKEKGDIPEGYSVSREKKERFSLILESASTNQTSMYLCASMDLQAVSGNTIYFGEGSWLTVV.

This clonotype occurred a few times. The V gene is TRBV19, the J gene TRBJ1-5; TRBD1 matches at 7 bases. The CDR3 is 13 amino acids. Per the germline V gene, CDR1 is LNHDA and CDR2 is SQIVND (reference sequence). CDR3 nucleotides: TGTGCAGTAAAGGGGGCGCGGGATCAGCCCCAGCATTTT. Its translation is CAVKGARDQPQHF.

This clonotype was counted at least ten times. V gene TRBV2 combines with J gene TRBJ2-3; tentatively, D is TRBD1 or TRBD2 (5 bases each). This CDR3 is built from 15 residues. The germline CDR1 and CDR2 sequences are SNHLY and FYNNEI. V dropped 5 bases and J dropped 1 base, with 13 bases sitting between them. CDR3 sequence reads: CASSHPGDGTDTQYF. The CDR3 bases are TGTGCCAGCAGTCATCCCGGGGACGGCACAGATACGCAGTATTTT.

The rearrangement joins TRBV24-1 to TRBJ2-1, with TRBD2 matching 10 bases. V gave up 3 bases and J gave up 8 bases; unmatched junction bases: 6. The CDR3 length is 15 residues. Germline-derived CDR1 and CDR2 are KGHDR and SFDVKD. For the CDR3, the DNA is TGTGCCACCAGTGATCAGCTAGCGGGAGCCCATGAGCAGTTCTTC. Its protein product is CATSDQLAGAHEQFF.

In this sample, this clonotype turned up a few times. The DNA of the CDR3 is TGCAGTGCTAGAGATTGGGCCGGGGGCGACGAGCAGTACTTC. Translating gives CSARDWAGGDEQYF. The V call is TRBV20-1, the J call TRBJ2-7; either TRBD1 or TRBD2 may supply D (6 bases each). The V and J ends lost 0 bases and 5 bases respectively, with 14 bases between them. The germline gives CDR1 DFQATT, CDR2 SNEGSKA (reference sequence). The CDR3 length is 14 residues.

This clonotype was counted at least ten times. The V gene is TRBV7-9, the J gene TRBJ1-2; D may be TRBD1 (6 bases). CDR3 length: 12 amino acids. V gave up 1 base and J gave up 8 bases, with 8 bases separating them. The germline gives CDR1 SEHNR, CDR2 FQNEAQ (reference sequence). Written as DNA, the CDR3 is TGTGCCAGCAGCTTAGGGACAGACGGCTACACCTTC. As protein: CASSLGTDGYTF.

This clonotype was seen more than once but under ten times. The CDR3 nucleotides read TGTGCCAGCAGTGACCGGTCATTGGGTCGCAATCAGCCCCAGCATTTT. It encodes CASSDRSLGRNQPQHF. The V gene is TRBV6-6, the J gene TRBJ1-5; D ambiguous. This CDR3 comprises 16 residues. Between the trimmed V and J ends, which lost 5 bases and 2 bases, there was a span of 16 bases. The germline V gene has CDR1 MNHNY and CDR2 SVGAGI (reference sequence).

This chain joins TRBV13 and TRBJ2-4; D tentatively fits TRBD1 or TRBD2 (5 bases each). The CDR3 runs to 16 residues. The germline V gene has CDR1 PRHDT and CDR2 FYEKMQ (reference sequence). V was shortened by 5 bases and J by 0 bases, with 14 bases between the two germline ends. The CDR3 DNA follows: TGTGCCAGCAGCCTACGGGACGGGGTAGCCAAAAACATTCAGTACTTC. It encodes CASSLRDGVAKNIQYF.

This clonotype came up many times. The chain carries TRBV7-3 and TRBJ2-1; the match to TRBD2 covers 14 bases. J lost 9 bases, V lost 5 bases, and 15 bases had no gene match. CDR1 and CDR2 from the germline V gene are SGHTA and FQGTGA. The CDR3 covers 18 residues. CDR3 sequence: CASSPSTSGRATVGEQFF. The DNA of the CDR3 is TGTGCCAGCAGCCCGTCGACTAGCGGGAGGGCCACAGTTGGTGAGCAGTTCTTC. Variable domain in full (rest from reference TRBV7-3 and TRBJ2-1): GAGVSQTPSNKVTEKGKYVELRCDPISGHTALYWYRQSLGQGPEFLIYFQGTGAADDSGLPNDRFFAVRPEGSVSTLKIQRTERGDSAVYLCASSPSTSGRATVGEQFFGPGTRLTVL.

This clonotype has ten or more counts. V usage is TRBV7-6 and J usage is TRBJ1-1; D unclear. The CDR3 has 13 amino acids. Looked up from germline, CDR1 is SGHVS and CDR2 is FNYEAQ. V was shortened by 0 bases and J by 6 bases, with 8 bases between the two germline ends. Here the CDR3 DNA reads TGTGCCAGCAGCTTAGCCTGGAGCGCTGAAGCTTTCTTT. Translation gives CASSLAWSAEAFF. Full variable domain (missing parts from reference TRBV7-6 and TRBJ1-1): GAGVSQSPRYKVTKRGQDVALRCDPISGHVSLYWYRQALGQGPEFLTYFNYEAQQDKSGLPNDRFSAERPEGSISTLTIQRTEQRDSAMYRCASSLAWSAEAFFGQGTRLTVV.

Only a few counts were recorded for this clonotype. The J gene is TRBJ2-7, the V gene TRBV29-1; D is ambiguous. Between the trimmed V and J ends, which lost 2 bases and 2 bases, there was a span of 10 bases. CDR3 length: 13 amino acids. Germline values: CDR1 SQVTM, CDR2 ANQGSEA. The CDR3 protein is CSVEWEGTYEQYF. The CDR3 DNA reads TGCAGCGTTGAATGGGAAGGAACCTACGAGCAGTACTTC.

A word on this clonotype: A read error may produce the germline difference seen at one junction end. The V and J genes are TRBV6-5 and TRBJ2-5; TRBD2 matches at 12 bases. Germline CDR1 MNHEY, CDR2 SVGAGI. The CDR3 is 16 residues long. The CDR3 loop is CVSRRTSGTNQETQYF. The CDR3 coding sequence is TGTGTCAGCAGAAGGACTAGCGGGACTAACCAAGAGACCCAGTACTTC.

This clonotype was detected many times. The rearrangement uses TRBV7-9 and TRBJ2-7, with 9 bases fitting TRBD1. Germline V lookup: CDR1 SEHNR, CDR2 FQNEAQ (reference sequence). V lost 5 bases to trimming and J lost 6 bases; unmatched junction nucleotides: 11. The CDR3 consists of 15 residues. The CDR3 DNA follows: TGTGCCAGCAGCAGACCGGGACAGGGAAAAGGCGAGCAGTACTTC. It yields the protein CASSRPGQGKGEQYF.

The rearrangement uses TRBV27 and TRBJ2-1; 10 nucleotides match TRBD2. Germline V gene sequence: CDR1 MNHEY, CDR2 SMNVEV (reference sequence). The CDR3 covers 13 residues. J was trimmed by 7 bases and V by 11 bases; bases with no gene match: 8. The CDR3 DNA follows: TGTGCCGTCCAGCGGGGGGGCCTTAATGAGCAGTTCTTC. Its translation: CAVQRGGLNEQFF.

At least ten counts were recorded for this clonotype. The gene calls are TRBV7-8 and TRBJ2-7; unclear D gene. The germline V gene encodes CDR1 SGHVS and CDR2 FQNEAQ. There are 14 residues in the CDR3. V was pared by 1 base and J by 5 bases, with 12 bases between. The CDR3 nucleotides read TGTGCCAGCAGCTTAGAAATGATGACCCACGAGCAGTACTTC. This translates into CASSLEMMTHEQYF.

The rearrangement links TRBV3-1 to TRBJ2-5; no clear D. V lost 5 bases and J 3 bases, leaving 16 bases between the germline ends. This CDR3 has 15 amino acids. Germline V lookup: CDR1 LGHDT, CDR2 YNNKEL (reference sequence). This CDR3 reads CASSSRFVAEETQYF. The CDR3 DNA reads as TGTGCCAGCAGCTCACGGTTCGTGGCAGAAGAGACCCAGTACTTC.

The CDR3 nucleotides are TGTGCCAGCAGTGAAGACACAGGCTTTCCCCTACCATATGGCTACACCTTC. It translates to CASSEDTGFPLPYGYTF. The chain has TRBV2 and TRBJ1-2; D is possibly TRBD1 (5 bases). The germline CDR1 and CDR2 sequences are SNHLY and FYNNEI. With 1 base removed from V and 5 bases from J, the gap between germline ends came to 20 bases. The CDR3 consists of 17 residues.

The V and J genes are TRBV11-2 and TRBJ2-7; D possibly corresponds to TRBD2 (6 bases). The germline V gene has CDR1 SGHAT and CDR2 FQNNGV. Trimming removed 4 bases from V and 2 bases from J, with 15 bases in between. The CDR3 runs to 15 residues. The CDR3 reads CASSSPSGVPYEQYF. The CDR3 DNA reads TGTGCCAGCAGCTCCCCATCGGGGGTTCCCTACGAGCAGTACTTC. The variable domain in full, completed from reference TRBV11-2 and TRBJ2-7, reads EAGVAQSPRYKIIEKRQSVAFWCNPISGHATLYWYQQILGQGPKLLIQFQNNGVVDDSQLPKDRFSAERLKGVDSTLKIQPAKLEDSAVYLCASSSPSGVPYEQYFGPGTRLTVT.

This clonotype was detected only once. As the CDR3 is not closed by the conserved phenylalanine or tryptophan, this likely results from a read error. J is TRBJ1-2 and V is TRBV5-6; the D is unclear. The CDR3 runs 10 residues. The ends were cut back, 4 bases at V and 8 bases at J, with 6 bases in the middle. From germline, CDR1 is SGHDT and CDR2 YYEEEE. The CDR3 spells CASSPPGYTL. Written as DNA, the CDR3 is TGTGCCAGCAGCCCCCCCGGCTACACCTTA.

With respect to this clonotype: Just one base apart from a much larger clone, this may be a read error. The CDR3 protein is CASSPRRNLEKLFF. The CDR3 DNA reads TGTGCCAGCAGTCCCAGACGGAACCTTGAAAAACTGTTTTTT. This chain links TRBV6-6 with TRBJ1-4, with unresolved D. The CDR3 totals 14 residues. CDR1 and CDR2 (germline): MNHNY, SVGAGI (reference sequence). V lost 5 bases, J lost 7 bases, and 14 bases lay in between.

This clonotype has just a few counts. The chain uses TRBV7-9 and TRBJ2-1, with unresolved D. CDR1 and CDR2 (germline): SEHNR, FQNEAQ (reference sequence). This CDR3 is built from 12 residues. Trimming took off 5 bases at V and 10 bases at J, with 12 bases between the two ends. The CDR3 nucleotides read TGTGCCAGCAGCACCTCCCCTGAGGAGCAGTTCTTC. This sequence encodes CASSTSPEEQFF.

The rearrangement joins TRBV11-2 to TRBJ2-3, with D maybe TRBD2 (6 bases). Looked up from germline, CDR1 is SGHAT and CDR2 is FQNNGV. The CDR3 is 15 residues long. V was pared by 7 bases and J by 7 bases, with 21 bases between. The CDR3 DNA reads TGTGCCAGCACCTCTCCGGGACTCCCGATGTATACGCAGTATTTT. Protein sequence: CASTSPGLPMYTQYF.

A few counts support this clonotype. CDR3 region: CASRPHDRGEAEKLFF. For the CDR3, the DNA is TGTGCCAGCAGACCACATGATAGGGGGGAGGCTGAAAAACTGTTTTTT. The chain carries TRBV28 and TRBJ1-4; a weak D match, TRBD1 (6 bases). Germline lookup yields CDR1 MDHEN and CDR2 SYDVKM. The CDR3 is made up of 16 amino acids. V was shortened by 6 bases and J by 7 bases, with 21 bases between the two germline ends.

The chain carries TRBV27 and TRBJ1-2; D possibly corresponds to TRBD1 (5 bases). CDR3 length equals 15 residues. Germline V CDR1 and CDR2: MNHEY, SMNVEV (reference sequence). V was cut by 0 bases and J by 3 bases, with 11 bases left in between. The CDR3 bases are TGTGCCAGCAGTTTATCTTCGGGGCAGTACTATGGCTACACCTTC. Amino acids: CASSLSSGQYYGYTF.